This T cell receptor (beta chain) was captured by sequencing in a study of PD-1 blockade in classical Hodgkin lymphoma. Study-level findings and limits: Newly diagnosed patients had baseline TCR diversity that was reportedly lower than that of healthy donors.

The CDR3 runs to 15 residues. From germline, CDR1 is MNHEY and CDR2 SVGAGI. V shed 3 bases, J shed 1 base, and the junction held 2 bases outside the gene matches. The patients all showed relapse after autologous stem cell transplantation, while their brentuximab vedotin exposure varied. Method: immunoSEQ multiplex PCR; TCRdb's copy keeps in-frame clones and lacks some. The sample records fewer than 25,000 clones, about three quarters being singletons. Comments on this clone: What it recognizes is unknown.

This chain links TRBV6-5 with TRBJ2-3, with TRBD2 matching 9 bases. The source was peripheral blood mononuclear cells (PBMCs), collected before the second cycle of nivolumab. The clonotype was recovered from a human donor with classical Hodgkin lymphoma. The CDR3 DNA follows: TGTGCCAGCAGTTATCGCGGGAGGGGCACAGATACGCAGTATTTT. It translates to CASSYRGRGTDTQYF.